This T cell receptor beta chain is drawn from a study of cytomegalovirus exposure and HLA in healthy donors. A note on this clone: Its antigen remains unknown.

V shed 4 bases and J shed 3 bases, with 16 bases lying between them. Per germline, CDR1 LNHDA and CDR2 SQIVND (reference sequence). The CDR3 is 15 amino acids. Use of 60 Vbeta and 13 Jbeta primers characterized the PCR. The protocol was immunoSEQ multiplex PCR, while the TCRdb copy is restricted to in-frame clones and leaves out a portion. This sample yields about 120,000 clones, of which around three quarters are seen a single time; around 4% belongs to the top ten. Whole-study results and caveats: An apparent linkage of common viral pathogens to several of the most significant clusters emerged in a later analysis.

This receptor was identified in a human donor in good health. This sequence joins TRBV19 and TRBJ2-7; D is perhaps TRBD1 (6 bases). Source material: PBMCs. The DNA of the CDR3 is TGTGCCAGTAGTACCGCCGGGACAAGGATCTACGAGCAGTACTTC. It yields the protein CASSTAGTRIYEQYF.